Each of the 6 T cell receptor beta chains below was sequenced from the same sample in a study of beta chain features in type 1 diabetes. Study conclusions and caveats: Type 1 diabetes patients had TCRB CDR3s that were shorter (moderately but significantly so) in all four CD4+ subsets.

Expressed TCRB transcripts were sequenced because the isolated RNA had all been reverse transcribed beforehand. Profiling relied on immunoSEQ multiplex PCR, and the TCRdb table lists in-frame clones only, not all of them. The repertoire holds about 270,000 clones, with roughly an eighth as singletons. These receptors' antigens are unknown. Sequencing was done on a sample of naive CD4+ T cells from blood. All receptors derive from a man younger than 45 with type 1 diabetes.

The chain links TRBV7-9 to TRBJ1-1; unclear D gene. Per germline, CDR1 SEHNR and CDR2 FQNEAQ (reference sequence). The length of the CDR3 is 13 residues. The germline V and J ends were trimmed by 5 bases and 4 bases, with 11 bases remaining between them. This CDR3 reads CASSLTPSTEAFF. CDR3 DNA sequence: TGTGCCAGCAGCCTGACACCCTCCACTGAAGCTTTCTTT.

This clone was counted between two and nine times. This chain links TRBV19 with TRBJ2-5; 8 bases map to TRBD2. Per the germline V gene, CDR1 is LNHDA and CDR2 is SQIVND (reference sequence). The CDR3 sequence is 15 residues long. The ends lost 5 bases at V and 5 bases at J; junction bases unmatched: 10. Here the CDR3 DNA reads TGTGCCAGTAGTGGGATTCTAGCGGGCCGGGAGACCCAGTACTTC. Protein sequence: CASSGILAGRETQYF.

This clone has only a few counts. This sequence joins TRBV5-1 and TRBJ2-7, with D perhaps TRBD1 (5 bases). The CDR3 runs to 16 residues. V lost 8 bases and J 2 bases, leaving 23 bases between the germline ends. Looked up from germline, CDR1 is SGHRS and CDR2 is YFSETQ. The CDR3 sequence: CASSASTATTTYEQYF. The CDR3 DNA sequence: TGCGCCAGTTCAGCGTCGACAGCTACTACAACCTACGAGCAGTACTTC.

This chain joins TRBV27 and TRBJ2-3; 7 positions agree with TRBD2. CDR3 length: 13 amino acids. V shed 5 bases, J shed 3 bases, and the junction held 2 bases outside the gene matches. In germline, CDR1 is MNHEY, CDR2 SMNVEV (reference sequence). The CDR3 nucleotides are TGTGCCAGCAGTCGCGGGAGTACAGATACGCAGTATTTT. Protein sequence: CASSRGSTDTQYF.

In its sample, this clone was seen once. The V and J genes are TRBV11-3 and TRBJ2-5, with D unresolved. CDR3 size: 14 residues. Looked up from germline, CDR1 is SGHNT and CDR2 is YENEEA. V was clipped by 1 base and J by 2 bases, with 8 bases between them. CDR3 sequence: CASSLGGSQETQYF. CDR3 DNA: TGTGCCAGCAGCTTAGGTGGCAGTCAAGAGACCCAGTACTTC.

This clone occurred a few times. This chain joins TRBV9 and TRBJ2-1, with 11 bases identical to TRBD2. The CDR3 runs to 15 residues. V shed 3 bases, J shed 10 bases, and the junction held 9 bases outside the gene matches. CDR1 and CDR2 from the germline V gene are SGDLS and YYNGEE. This chain's CDR3 is CASSAGTSGLSEQFF. The CDR3, as DNA: TGTGCCAGCAGCGCCGGGACTAGCGGACTCTCGGAGCAGTTCTTC.